Following are 8 T cell receptor beta chains from one sample sequenced in a study of cytomegalovirus exposure and HLA in healthy donors. The PCR ran on 60 Vbeta and 13 Jbeta primers. The method was immunoSEQ multiplex PCR; TCRdb's version includes in-frame clones alone and lacks a portion of them. The data contain about 200,000 clones, 79% of them singletons. Source material: PBMCs. The receptors were gathered from a middle-aged man in good health and CMV-seronegative.

DNA for the CDR3: TGTGCCAGCGGGAGCGGGAGGGCCGGGGAGACCCAGTACTTC. Amino acid sequence: CASGSGRAGETQYF. The chain recombines TRBV5-4 with TRBJ2-5; TRBD2 matches 10 bases. The germline V gene has CDR1 SGHNT and CDR2 YYREEE (reference sequence). J lost 5 bases, V lost 7 bases, and 8 bases had no gene match. CDR3 size: 14 residues.

About this clone: This specimen includes other DNA sequences encoding the same CDR3. The CDR3 spells CASSQTSGRSNEQFF. CDR3 coding DNA: TGCGCCAGCAGCCAGACTAGCGGGAGGAGCAATGAGCAGTTCTTC. This sequence joins TRBV5-1 and TRBJ2-1, with 13 bases matching TRBD2. Trimming at V came to 4 bases and at J to 6 bases, leaving 4 bases not matched to a gene. There are 15 residues in the CDR3. Germline CDR1 SGHRS, CDR2 YFSETQ.

V and J are TRBV7-9 and TRBJ2-7; possible D gene TRBD2, 6 bases. The V gene's germline CDR1 is SEHNR and CDR2 FQNEAQ (reference sequence). CDR3 length equals 14 residues. With 1 base removed from V and 6 bases from J, the gap between germline ends came to 13 bases. CDR3 residues: CASSLGDSRREQYF. In DNA, the CDR3 is TGTGCCAGCAGCTTAGGGGACTCACGCCGCGAGCAGTACTTC.

This clone occurred once. CDR3 region: CSDSGQGARRYGYTF. As DNA, the CDR3 is TGCAGCGATTCTGGACAGGGGGCGCGGCGCTATGGCTACACCTTC. The gene calls are TRBV29-1 and TRBJ1-2, with 11 bases fitting TRBD1. The J segment lost 4 bases and the V segment lost 7 bases, leaving 11 bases of the junction unmatched. From germline, CDR1 is SQVTM and CDR2 ANQGSEA. The CDR3 totals 15 residues.

The chain combines TRBV28 with TRBJ2-7; the D is unclear. The CDR3 is 18 residues long. Germline CDR1 is MDHEN and CDR2 is SYDVKM. The V end was cut by 6 bases, the J end by 4 bases, with 28 bases between. The CDR3 DNA is TGTGCCAGCAGCCCCTCCCCTCTCACGGGTCCTGTGTCATACGAGCAGTACTTC. Residues: CASSPSPLTGPVSYEQYF.

Written as DNA, the CDR3 is TGTGCCAGCAGCAAACTTCGACTAGCGGGGGGGCTGGATACGCAGTATTTT. Its translation is CASSKLRLAGGLDTQYF. The genes are TRBV11-2 and TRBJ2-3; TRBD2 matches at 14 bases. Germline V CDR1 and CDR2: SGHAT, FQNNGV. The CDR3 spans 17 residues. Unmatched junction bases numbered 10, after V lost 5 bases and J lost 6 bases.

This clone was detected only a few times. This chain links TRBV5-1 with TRBJ2-3; TRBD1 agrees at 8 bases. This CDR3 is built from 16 residues. Germline assignment: CDR1 SGHRS and CDR2 YFSETQ. The V and J ends lost 5 bases and 6 bases, in that order; junction bases with no gene match: 14. This CDR3 is CASRGGGQGKVDTQYF. The CDR3 DNA reads TGCGCCAGCAGAGGAGGTGGACAGGGAAAAGTCGATACGCAGTATTTT. Supplemented by reference TRBV5-1 and TRBJ2-3, the full variable domain reads KAGVTQTPRYLIKTRGQQVTLSCSPISGHRSVSWYQQTPGQGLQFLFEYFSETQRNKGNFPGRFSGRQFSNSRSEMNVSTLELGDSALYLCASRGGGQGKVDTQYFGPGTRLTVL.

The rearrangement uses TRBV18 and TRBJ2-2; possibly TRBD1 for D (5 bases). Trimming removed 1 base from V and 1 base from J, with 10 bases in between. CDR1 is KGHSH and CDR2 is LQKENI in the germline V gene. The CDR3 sequence is 16 residues long. The CDR3 is CASSPRGGVNTGELFF. Written as DNA, the CDR3 is TGTGCCAGCTCACCACGGGGCGGAGTGAACACCGGGGAGCTGTTTTTT.